This T cell receptor (beta chain) stems from a study of Graves' ophthalmopathy and Graves' hyperthyroidism (dated by TCRdb to 2016 to 2018). Regarding the research as a whole: Peripheral blood samples were taken at the time of initial diagnosis, before any treatment was given. The study used signatures of the TCR beta repertoire to tell Graves' ophthalmopathy apart from Graves' hyperthyroidism and to predict which patients would progress to ophthalmopathy. In total, around 140 blood samples were TCR-sequenced: 40 to 45 ophthalmopathy, over 70 hyperthyroidism and some 17 hyperthyroidism-to-ophthalmopathy patients. To explore V-J signatures that separate ophthalmopathy from hyperthyroidism, a discovery set of about 100 patients was enrolled, consisting of about 45 with ophthalmopathy and roughly 59 with stable hyperthyroidism. An independent validation cohort was composed of around 19 hyperthyroidism patients and 15 to 17 patients who later progressed from hyperthyroidism to ophthalmopathy. Following sampling, methimazole starting at 30 mg daily was administered to hyperthyroidism patients, and high-dose intravenous methylprednisolone was administered to ophthalmopathy patients. In more than five hyperthyroidism patients, the T-cell repertoires found in thyroid tissue were compared with those found in blood.

The ophthalmopathy patients had moderately to severely active disease, with a Clinical Activity Score of 3 or higher, a NOSPECS grade of 4 or higher, and a disease duration of less than 3 months. Patients with other autoimmune diseases, uncontrolled infections, pregnancy or lactation were excluded from the study. Clinical symptoms, serum thyroxine, TRAb, thyroid ultrasound and orbital computed tomography were used for diagnosis. Ficoll-Paque density gradient centrifugation was used to isolate PBMCs from 8.5 to 10 ml of fresh peripheral blood. Total RNA was extracted using Trizol reagent, and RNA quality was checked on an Agilent 2100 Bioanalyzer. TCR beta CDR3 regions were amplified from RNA transcripts for repertoire sequencing. The first round was an RT-PCR using HTBI primers with the Qiagen OneStep RT-PCR kit, and this first round was followed by a second-round multiplex PCR, then size selection and purification. Libraries were sequenced paired-end with 100 bp reads on an Illumina HiSeq2000. Per the original workflow: SOAPnuke was used for read processing, and reads with adapters, uncalled bases, a mean Phred below 15, or no exact constant-primer or identifier match were discarded. COPE v1.2.5 was used to merge the high-quality paired reads. Each unique nucleotide sequence was treated as a clonotype, and MiTCR v1.1 was used to align the clonotypes to the IMGT TRB V, D and J references. Only V-J combinations with frequency above 0.0001 were analysed, covering about 99% of repertoires. A TCR clonal expansion and chaos score per V-J combination was defined as the ratio of F50 clonal expansion to chaos observed in the TCRdist matrix. Welch's t-statistics and random forest were used to reduce features to about a dozen V-J combinations, which were fed into a naive Bayes classifier. Thyroid-blood repertoire similarity was quantified with the Morisita-Horn index. Through fastp at Q25 and MiXCR, TCRdb rebuilt clones from the public reads, retaining in-frame beta chains. Rows with a matching CDR3 protein are joined into one entry that keeps the most common DNA and genes. TCRdb, not the authors, supplied the V and J calls. The sample table shows 200,000 to 300,000 distinct CDR3 sequences, and around 45% are seen once. Roughly half of the sample is held by the ten biggest clonotypes.

This clonotype was recorded many times. What antigen it recognizes has not been identified. The sample holds no much larger clone one base away, and base qualities are not on file. Taken from cysteine to phenylalanine, the CDR3 has 15 residues. The entry retains the CDR3 DNA only, 45 bases that are in frame from base 1. For this chain, trimming is 7 bases at the V end and 4 bases at the J end, and the number of junction bases without a gene match is 7. The germline V gene yields MNHEY for CDR1 and SVGAGI for CDR2. The full study reports these points: In cross-validation, the 13-signature model distinguished ophthalmopathy from stable hyperthyroidism with almost 90% sensitivity and just under 84% specificity, and in the test set the corresponding values were about 80% and 75%. No statistical method was used to predetermine the sample size, and group allocation was not hidden from the investigators. Among expanded thyroid clonotypes with frequency above 0.001, most also showed up in blood, which suggests that blood repertoires may reflect the thyroid immune response. In validation, the model predicted ophthalmopathy progression with about 71% sensitivity and about 77% specificity; roughly 12 predicted patients were CT-confirmed with GO in a median of around 6.5 months.

Recombination connected TRBV6-5 to TRBJ2-6; TRBD1 matches 7 bases in the middle. Sequencing input: peripheral blood. The clonotype comes from an adult man with Graves' ophthalmopathy. The DNA sequence is given as TGTGCCAGCAAACCACAGGGGACAGGGGCCAACGTCCTGACTTTC. Its protein product is CASKPQGTGANVLTF.